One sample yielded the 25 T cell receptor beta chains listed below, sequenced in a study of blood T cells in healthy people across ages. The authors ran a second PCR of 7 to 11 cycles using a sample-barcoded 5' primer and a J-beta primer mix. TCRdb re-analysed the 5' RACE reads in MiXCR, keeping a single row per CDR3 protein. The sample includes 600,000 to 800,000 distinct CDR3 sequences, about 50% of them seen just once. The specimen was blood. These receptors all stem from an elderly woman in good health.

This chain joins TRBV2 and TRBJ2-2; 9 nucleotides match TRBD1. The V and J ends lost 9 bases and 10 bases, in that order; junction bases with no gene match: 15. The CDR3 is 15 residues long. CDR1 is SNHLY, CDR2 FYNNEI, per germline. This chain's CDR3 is CASSQLSGQGVELFF. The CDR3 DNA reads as TGTGCCAGTTCTCAATTGTCGGGACAGGGAGTGGAGCTGTTTTTT.

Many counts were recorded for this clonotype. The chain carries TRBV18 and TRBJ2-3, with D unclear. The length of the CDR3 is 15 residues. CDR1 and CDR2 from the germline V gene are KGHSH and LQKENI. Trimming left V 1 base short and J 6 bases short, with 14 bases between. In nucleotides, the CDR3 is TGTGCCAGCTCACCACTCGGACCCCCGCAGGATACGCAGTATTTT. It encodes CASSPLGPPQDTQYF.

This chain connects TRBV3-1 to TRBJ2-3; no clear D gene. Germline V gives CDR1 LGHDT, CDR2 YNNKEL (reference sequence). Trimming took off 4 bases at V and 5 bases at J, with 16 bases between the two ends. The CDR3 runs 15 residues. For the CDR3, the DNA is TGTGCCAGCAGCCCCCTTAACCCGGCCGGAGATACGCAGTATTTT. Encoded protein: CASSPLNPAGDTQYF.

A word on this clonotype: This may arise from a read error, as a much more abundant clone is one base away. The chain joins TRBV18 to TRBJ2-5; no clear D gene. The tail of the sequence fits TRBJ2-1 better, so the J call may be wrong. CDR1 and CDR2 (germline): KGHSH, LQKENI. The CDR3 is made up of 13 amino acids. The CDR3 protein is CASSPHNQETQFF. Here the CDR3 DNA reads TGTGCCAGCTCACCACACAACCAAGAGACCCAGTTCTTC.

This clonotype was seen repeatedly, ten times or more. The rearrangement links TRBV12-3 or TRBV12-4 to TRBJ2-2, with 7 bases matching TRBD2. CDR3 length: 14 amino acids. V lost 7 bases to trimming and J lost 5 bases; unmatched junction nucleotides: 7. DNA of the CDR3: TGTGCCAGCATCCTAGGGACTACAACCGGGGAGCTGTTTTTT. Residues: CASILGTTTGELFF.

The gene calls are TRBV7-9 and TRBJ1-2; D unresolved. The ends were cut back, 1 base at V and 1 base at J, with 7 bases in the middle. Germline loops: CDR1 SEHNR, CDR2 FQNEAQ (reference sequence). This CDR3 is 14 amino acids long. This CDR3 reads CASSLGDNNYGYTF. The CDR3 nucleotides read TGTGCCAGCAGCTTAGGAGACAATAACTATGGCTACACCTTC.

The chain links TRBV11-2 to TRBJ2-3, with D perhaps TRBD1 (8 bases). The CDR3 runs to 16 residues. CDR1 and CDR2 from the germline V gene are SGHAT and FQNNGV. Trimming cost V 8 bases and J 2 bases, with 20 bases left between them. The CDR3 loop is CASRGRQGTNTDTQYF. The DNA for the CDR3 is TGTGCCAGCCGTGGGCGACAGGGGACTAACACAGATACGCAGTATTTT.

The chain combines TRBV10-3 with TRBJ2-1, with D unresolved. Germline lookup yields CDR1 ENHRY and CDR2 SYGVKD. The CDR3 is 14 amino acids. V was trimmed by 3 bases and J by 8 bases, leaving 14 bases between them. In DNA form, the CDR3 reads TGTGCCATCAGTGATTACACAAGGACGCATGAGCAGTTCTTC. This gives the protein CAISDYTRTHEQFF.

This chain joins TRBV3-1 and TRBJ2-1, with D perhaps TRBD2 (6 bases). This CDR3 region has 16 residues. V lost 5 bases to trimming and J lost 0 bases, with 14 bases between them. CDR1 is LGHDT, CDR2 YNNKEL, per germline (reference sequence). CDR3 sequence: CASSRRGSSSYNEQFF. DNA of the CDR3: TGTGCCAGCAGCAGGAGGGGCTCGAGCTCCTACAATGAGCAGTTCTTC.

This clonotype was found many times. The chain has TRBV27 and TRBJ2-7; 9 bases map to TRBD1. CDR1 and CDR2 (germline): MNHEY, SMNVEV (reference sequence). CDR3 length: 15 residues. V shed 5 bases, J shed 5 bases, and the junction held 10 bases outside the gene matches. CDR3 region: CASSTRDRVTNEQYF. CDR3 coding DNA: TGTGCCAGCAGTACCCGGGACAGGGTGACCAACGAGCAGTACTTC.

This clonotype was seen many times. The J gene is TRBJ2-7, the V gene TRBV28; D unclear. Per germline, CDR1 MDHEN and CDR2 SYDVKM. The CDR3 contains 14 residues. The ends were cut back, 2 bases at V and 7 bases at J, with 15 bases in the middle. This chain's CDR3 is CASSLGLPNWEQYF. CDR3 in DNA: TGTGCCAGCAGTTTAGGCCTGCCCAACTGGGAGCAGTACTTC.

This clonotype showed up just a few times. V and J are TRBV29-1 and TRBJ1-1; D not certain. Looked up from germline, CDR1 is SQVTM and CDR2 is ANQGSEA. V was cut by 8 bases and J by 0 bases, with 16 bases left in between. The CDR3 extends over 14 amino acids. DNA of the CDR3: TGCAGCATGGAATCGAATTCCATGAACACTGAAGCTTTCTTT. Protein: CSMESNSMNTEAFF.

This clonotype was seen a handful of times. CDR3 bases: TGTGTCACCTCCCGGGGACTCTACGAGCAGTACTTC. This encodes CVTSRGLYEQYF. The chain uses TRBV25-1 and TRBJ2-7, with D possibly being TRBD2 (6 bases). The germline V gene encodes CDR1 MGHDK and CDR2 SYGVNS. The CDR3 is 12 residues long.

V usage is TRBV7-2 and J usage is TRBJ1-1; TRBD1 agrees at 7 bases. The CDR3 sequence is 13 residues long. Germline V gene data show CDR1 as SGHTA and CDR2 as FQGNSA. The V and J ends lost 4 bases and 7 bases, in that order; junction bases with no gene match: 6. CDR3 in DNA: TGTGCCAGCAGCTCCCAGGGGGGCCTTGAAGCTTTCTTT. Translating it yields CASSSQGGLEAFF.

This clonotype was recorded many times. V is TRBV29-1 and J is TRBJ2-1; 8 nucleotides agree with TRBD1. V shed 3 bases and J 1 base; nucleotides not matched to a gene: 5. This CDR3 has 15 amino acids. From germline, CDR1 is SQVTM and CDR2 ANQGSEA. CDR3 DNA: TGCAGCGTTGATGCCGACAGGGGATCCTACAATGAGCAGTTCTTC. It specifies CSVDADRGSYNEQFF.

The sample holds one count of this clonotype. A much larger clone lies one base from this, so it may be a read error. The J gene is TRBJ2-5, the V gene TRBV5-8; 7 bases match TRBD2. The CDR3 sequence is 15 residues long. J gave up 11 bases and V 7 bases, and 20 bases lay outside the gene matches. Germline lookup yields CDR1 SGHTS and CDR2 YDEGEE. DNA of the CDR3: TGTGCCAGCCGGGGGAGGGCAGGCGCACATTATGAGCAGTACTTC. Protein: CASRGRAGAHYEQYF. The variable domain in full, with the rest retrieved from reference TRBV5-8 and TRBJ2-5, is EAGVTQSPTHLIKTRGQQATLRCSPISGHTSVYWYQQALGLGLQFLLWYDEGEERNRGNFPPRFSGRQFPNYSSELNVNALELEDSALYLCASRGRAGAHYEQYFGPGTRLLVL.

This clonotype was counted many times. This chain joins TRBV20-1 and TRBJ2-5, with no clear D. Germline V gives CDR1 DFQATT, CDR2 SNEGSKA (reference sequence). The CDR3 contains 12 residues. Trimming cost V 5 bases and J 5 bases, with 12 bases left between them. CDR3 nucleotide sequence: TGCAGTGCTGTAAATAACGGGGAGACCCAGTACTTC. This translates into CSAVNNGETQYF.

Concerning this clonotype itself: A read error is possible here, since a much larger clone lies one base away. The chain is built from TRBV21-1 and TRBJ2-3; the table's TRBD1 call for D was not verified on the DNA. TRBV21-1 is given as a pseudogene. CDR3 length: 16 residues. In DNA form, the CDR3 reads TGTGCCAGCAGCAATTCAGGACAGGAAGGGCTAGATACGCAGTATTTT. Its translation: CASSNSGQEGLDTQYF.

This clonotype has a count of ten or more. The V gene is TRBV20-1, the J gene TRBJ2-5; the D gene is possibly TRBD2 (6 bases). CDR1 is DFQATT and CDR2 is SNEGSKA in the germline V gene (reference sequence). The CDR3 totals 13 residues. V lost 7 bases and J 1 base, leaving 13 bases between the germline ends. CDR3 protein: CSGTTGLQETQYF. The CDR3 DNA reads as TGCAGTGGTACTACGGGACTCCAAGAGACCCAGTACTTC.

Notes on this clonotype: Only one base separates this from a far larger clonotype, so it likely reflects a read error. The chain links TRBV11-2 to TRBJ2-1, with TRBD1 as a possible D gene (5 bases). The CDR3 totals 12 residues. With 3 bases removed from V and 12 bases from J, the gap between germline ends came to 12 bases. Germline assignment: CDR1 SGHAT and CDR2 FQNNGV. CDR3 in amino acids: CASSLQGYGQFF. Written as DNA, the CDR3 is TGTGCCAGCAGCTTGCAGGGCTATGGGCAGTTCTTC.

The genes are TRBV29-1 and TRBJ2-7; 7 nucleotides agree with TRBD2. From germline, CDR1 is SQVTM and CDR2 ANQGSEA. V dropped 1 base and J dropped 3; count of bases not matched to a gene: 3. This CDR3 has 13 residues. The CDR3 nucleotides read TGCAGCGTTGAAGCTGGGGGGGTCTACGAGCAGTACTTC. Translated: CSVEAGGVYEQYF.

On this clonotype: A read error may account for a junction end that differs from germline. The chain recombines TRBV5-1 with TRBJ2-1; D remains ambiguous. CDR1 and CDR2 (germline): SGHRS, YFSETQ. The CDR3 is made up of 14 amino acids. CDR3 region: CASSVASVYNAQFF. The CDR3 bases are TGCGCCAGCAGCGTGGCCTCAGTCTACAATGCGCAGTTCTTC.

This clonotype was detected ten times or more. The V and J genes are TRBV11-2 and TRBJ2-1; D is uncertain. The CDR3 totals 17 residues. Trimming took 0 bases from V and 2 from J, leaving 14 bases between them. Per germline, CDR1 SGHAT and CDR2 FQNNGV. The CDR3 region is CASSLEPGKFPYNEQFF. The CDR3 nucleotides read TGTGCCAGCAGCTTAGAGCCTGGTAAATTCCCCTACAATGAGCAGTTCTTC.

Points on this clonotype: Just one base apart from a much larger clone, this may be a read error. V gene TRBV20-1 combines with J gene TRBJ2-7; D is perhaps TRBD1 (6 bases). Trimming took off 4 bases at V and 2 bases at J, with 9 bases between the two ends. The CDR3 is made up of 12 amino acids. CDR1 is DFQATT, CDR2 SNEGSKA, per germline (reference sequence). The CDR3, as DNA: TGCAGTGCTAACAGGGACCCCTACGAGCAGTACTTC. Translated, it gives CSANRDPYEQYF.

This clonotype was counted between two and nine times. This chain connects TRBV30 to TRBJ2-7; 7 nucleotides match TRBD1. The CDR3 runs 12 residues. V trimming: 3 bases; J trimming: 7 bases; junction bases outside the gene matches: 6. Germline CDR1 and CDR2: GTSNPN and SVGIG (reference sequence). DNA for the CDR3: TGTGCCTGGAGAGGACAGGAGAGGGAGCAGTACTTC. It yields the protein CAWRGQEREQYF.